This T cell receptor (beta chain) comes out of a study of cytomegalovirus exposure and HLA in healthy donors. Germline values: CDR1 SGHTA, CDR2 FQGNSA. Trimming took 1 base from V and 3 from J; bases not matched to a gene: 5. The CDR3 spans 16 residues. The PCR made use of 60 Vbeta and 13 Jbeta primers. The table came from immunoSEQ multiplex PCR; TCRdb's copy has only in-frame clones and leaves some out. The sample holds fewer than 150,000 clones. This sequence originates from a man between 35 and 55 years old in good health and CMV-seronegative. The chain carries TRBV7-2 and TRBJ2-2, with 7 bases that match TRBD1. Input material: PBMCs. DNA of the CDR3: TGTGCCAGCAGCTTAGAACCAGGGGGTGACACCGGGGAGCTGTTTTTT. Translating it yields CASSLEPGGDTGELFF.